This T cell receptor (beta chain) was identified in a study of identical twins. CDR1 and CDR2 (germline): ENHRY, SYGVKD. The CDR3 sequence is 17 residues long. V lost 5 bases to trimming and J lost 5 bases; unmatched junction nucleotides: 12. TCRdb processed the 5' RACE reads anew with MiXCR; each CDR3 protein has one entry. The table shows about 1.7 million distinct CDR3 sequences, with under 35% occurring only once. This clonotype has more than one count but fewer than ten. The rearrangement joins TRBV10-3 to TRBJ1-5, with 10 positions matching TRBD1. The receptor's source is a newborn girl in good health. Sequencing was performed on cord blood. For the CDR3, the DNA is TGTGCCATCAGTCTAGGGGACAGGGGAAGTGGAGATCAGCCCCAGCATTTT. Protein product: CAISLGDRGSGDQPQHF.